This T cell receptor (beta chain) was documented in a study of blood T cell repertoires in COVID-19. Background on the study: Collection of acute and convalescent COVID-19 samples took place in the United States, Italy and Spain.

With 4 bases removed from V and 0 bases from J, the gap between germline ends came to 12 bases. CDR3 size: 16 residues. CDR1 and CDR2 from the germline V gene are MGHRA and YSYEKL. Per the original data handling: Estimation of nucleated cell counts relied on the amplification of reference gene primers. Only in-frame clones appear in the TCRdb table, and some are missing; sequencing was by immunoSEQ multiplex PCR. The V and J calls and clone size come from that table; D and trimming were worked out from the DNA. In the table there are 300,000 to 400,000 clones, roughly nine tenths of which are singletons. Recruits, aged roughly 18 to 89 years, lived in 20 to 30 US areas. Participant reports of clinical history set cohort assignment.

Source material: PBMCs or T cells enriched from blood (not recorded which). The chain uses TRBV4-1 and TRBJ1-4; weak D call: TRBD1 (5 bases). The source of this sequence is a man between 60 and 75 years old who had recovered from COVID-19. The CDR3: CASSPPGGATNEKLFF. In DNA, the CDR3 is TGCGCCAGCAGCCCCCCCGGGGGGGCAACTAATGAAAAACTGTTTTTT.